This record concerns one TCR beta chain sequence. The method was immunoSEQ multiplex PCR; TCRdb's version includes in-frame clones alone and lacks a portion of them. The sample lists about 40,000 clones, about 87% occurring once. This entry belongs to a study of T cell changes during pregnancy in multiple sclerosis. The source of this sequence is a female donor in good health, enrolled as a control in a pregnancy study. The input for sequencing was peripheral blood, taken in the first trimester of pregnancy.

The CDR3 protein is CASSTTPGLAGRKETQYF. CDR3 DNA sequence: TGTGCCAGCAGCACAACCCCGGGACTAGCGGGAAGAAAAGAGACCCAGTACTTC. The chain recombines TRBV11-2 with TRBJ2-5; 13 nucleotides agree with TRBD2. The V and J ends lost 5 bases and 3 bases, in that order; junction bases with no gene match: 12. Per the germline V gene, CDR1 is SGHAT and CDR2 is FQNNGV. The CDR3 is 18 residues long. The full variable domain, in which reference TRBV11-2 and TRBJ2-5 provide the parts outside the CDR3, is EAGVAQSPRYKIIEKRQSVAFWCNPISGHATLYWYQQILGQGPKLLIQFQNNGVVDDSQLPKDRFSAERLKGVDSTLKIQPAKLEDSAVYLCASSTTPGLAGRKETQYFGPGTRLLVL.